Presented here are 10 T cell receptor beta chains from one specimen sequenced in a study of blood T cells in healthy people across ages. Primed by a sample-barcoded 5' primer and a J-beta primer mix, a second PCR proceeded for about 6 to 12 cycles. Using its own MiXCR run on the 5' RACE reads, TCRdb lists one record per CDR3 protein. The sample lists roughly 550,000 distinct CDR3 sequences, more than 20% occurring once. This sample also appeared in a second study, on T cells of mothers and their children.

Sample: blood. Source of these receptors: a boy younger than 18 in good health.

On this clonotype: This is likely an artifact of a read error, given a far larger clone one base away. The rearrangement uses TRBV28 and TRBJ2-7; D ambiguous. Trimming pared 7 bases from V and 4 bases from J, leaving 11 bases between. Germline V CDR1 and CDR2: MDHEN, SYDVKM. This CDR3 contains 12 residues. CDR3 amino acids: CASNSSSYEQYF. CDR3 in DNA: TGTGCCAGCAACTCAAGTAGTTACGAGCAGTACTTC.

In this sample, this clonotype turned up a few times. The gene calls are TRBV19 and TRBJ2-1; 10 bases match TRBD1. The V segment lost 0 bases and the J segment 0 bases; nucleotides outside the gene matches: 20. Germline V gene lookup returns CDR1 LNHDA and CDR2 SQIVND (reference sequence). CDR3 size: 23 residues. The CDR3 DNA reads TGTGCCAGTAGTATAGATCCCCCGGGACAGGGGTTGAGGGGGGGCAGCTCCTACAATGAGCAGTTCTTC. Its protein is CASSIDPPGQGLRGGSSYNEQFF.

There are a few counts of this clonotype. This rearrangement joins TRBV7-8 to TRBJ2-6; either TRBD1 or TRBD2 may supply D (5 bases each). CDR3 length equals 19 residues. Per the germline V gene, CDR1 is SGHVS and CDR2 is FQNEAQ. Trimming removed 5 bases at V and 1 base at J, with 21 bases between. CDR3: CASSLTERGPPSGANVLTF. As DNA, the CDR3 is TGTGCCAGCAGCCTTACGGAGAGGGGTCCCCCTTCTGGGGCCAACGTCCTGACTTTC.

This clonotype was counted a few times. The chain combines TRBV20-1 with TRBJ2-5; 8 bases match TRBD2. The CDR3 spans 15 residues. CDR1 is DFQATT and CDR2 is SNEGSKA in the germline V gene (reference sequence). J gave up 2 bases and V 0 bases, and 5 bases lay outside the gene matches. The CDR3 DNA follows: TGCAGTGCTAGAGATCGTACTAGCGGACAAGAGACCCAGTACTTC. Amino acid sequence: CSARDRTSGQETQYF.

This chain links TRBV19 with TRBJ2-5, with D maybe TRBD1 (5 bases). The J call may be in error: the DNA end matches TRBJ2-1 better. The germline V gene encodes CDR1 LNHDA and CDR2 SQIVND (reference sequence). The CDR3 contains 12 residues. The CDR3 here is CASSHGANEQFF. DNA for the CDR3: TGTGCCAGTAGCCATGGGGCCAATGAGCAGTTCTTC.

Concerning this clonotype: One end of the junction is discordant with germline, which a read error may explain. The chain links TRBV29-1 to TRBJ2-3, with TRBD1 matching over 8 bases. The germline gives CDR1 SQVTM, CDR2 ANQGSEA. This CDR3 has 16 residues. The CDR3 sequence is CSVEEGQAIRTDTQYF. DNA of the CDR3: TGCAGCGTAGAAGAGGGACAGGCGATCCGCACAGATACGCAGTATTTT.

The chain joins TRBV2 to TRBJ1-1; D might be TRBD1 (6 bases). Between the trimmed V and J ends, which lost 3 bases and 5 bases, there was a span of 13 bases. This CDR3 comprises 14 residues. In germline, CDR1 is SNHLY, CDR2 FYNNEI. In nucleotides, the CDR3 is TGTGCCAGCAGTGACCGTCGGGGGCGGACTGAAGCTTTCTTT. Encoded protein: CASSDRRGRTEAFF.

For this clonotype: The junction departs from the called germline gene at one end, perhaps through a read error. This chain connects TRBV5-1 to TRBJ2-2; a possible D gene is TRBD2 (7 bases). The germline V gene encodes CDR1 SGHRS and CDR2 YFSETQ. The CDR3 is made up of 16 amino acids. CDR3 residues: CASSLSRTAGIGELLF. CDR3 sequence (DNA): TGCGCCAGCAGCTTATCGAGGACAGCGGGGATCGGGGAGCTGCTTTTT. Full variable domain (rest looked up from reference TRBV5-1 and TRBJ2-2): KAGVTQTPRYLIKTRGQQVTLSCSPISGHRSVSWYQQTPGQGLQFLFEYFSETQRNKGNFPGRFSGRQFSNSRSEMNVSTLELGDSALYLCASSLSRTAGIGELLFGEGSRLTVL.

A single count supports this clonotype. V gene TRBV7-2 combines with J gene TRBJ1-1, with no clear D. Germline V lookup: CDR1 SGHTA, CDR2 FQGNSA. Between the trimmed V and J ends, which lost 2 bases and 0 bases, there was a span of 7 bases. CDR3 length: 14 residues. CDR3 DNA: TGTGCCAGCAGCTTAAACTCCTTGAACACTGAAGCTTTCTTT. Residues: CASSLNSLNTEAFF.

This clonotype was recorded a few times. The chain carries TRBV4-3 and TRBJ2-5, with D perhaps TRBD2 (5 bases). Per the germline V gene, CDR1 is LGHNA and CDR2 is YSLEER. The CDR3 loop spans 15 amino acids. Trimming removed 3 bases from V and 2 bases from J, with 13 bases in between. The CDR3: CASSHHALAQETQYF. The CDR3 DNA reads TGCGCCAGCAGCCACCACGCGCTAGCTCAAGAGACCCAGTACTTC.